This record looks at one T cell receptor beta chain sequence and its context. The antigen is not known. The data were taken from a study of shared clonotypes between healthy human individuals. As for the study in general: The plates for each donor numbered three CD4 naive, three CD4 memory, two CD8 naive and one CD8 memory. The study, taken as a whole, reports: Shared clonotypes across all four donors exceeded non-shared ones in generation probability.

Only CD45RO-negative cells positively selected for CCR7 counted as naive CD8 cells, so terminally differentiated effector memory CD45RA+ cells were excluded. Generated by immunoSEQ multiplex PCR, the TCRdb table keeps only in-frame clones and is missing some. The sample records 800,000 or so clones, roughly 96% being singletons. The CDR3 spans 14 residues. Looked up from germline, CDR1 is SGDLS and CDR2 is YYNGEE. V was clipped by 0 bases and J by 5 bases, with 10 bases between them. This TCR derives from a man aged 30-40 years in good health. The chain couples TRBV9 to TRBJ2-3; no clear D gene. Sequenced sample: naive CD8+ T cells sorted from blood. CDR3 in amino acids: CASSVGAAGDTQYF. The DNA for the CDR3 is TGTGCCAGCAGCGTAGGGGCTGCAGGAGATACGCAGTATTTT.